This T cell receptor (beta chain) appears in the sequencing data of a study of early T cells in non-severe SARS-CoV-2 infection. This clonotype turned up a few times. CDR1 and CDR2 (germline): SEHNR, FQNEAQ (reference sequence). CDR3 size: 16 residues. V shed 2 bases, J shed 6 bases, and the junction held 12 bases outside the gene matches. TCRdb re-called the 5' RACE reads with MiXCR, one entry per CDR3 protein. Here the sample spans roughly 51,000 distinct CDR3 sequences, approximately 9.8% being singletons. The sequenced sample was whole blood. The clonotype comes from an adult who was a healthcare worker with PCR-confirmed SARS-CoV-2 infection or an uninfected control (not recorded which). The chain links TRBV7-9 to TRBJ1-2; 7 positions agree with TRBD1. The CDR3 nucleotides are TGTGCCAGCAGCTTACCCGACAGGGATAAGAGGCATGGCTACACCTTC. Translated: CASSLPDRDKRHGYTF.